This TCR beta chain is from a study of tumor-infiltrating lymphocytes in primary liver carcinoma. Trimming removed 0 bases at V and 4 bases at J, with 28 bases between. Germline CDR1 is SGHNT and CDR2 is YENEEA. There are 21 residues in the CDR3. This clonotype appeared once. The antigen is undetermined. It may be a read error: a sequence one base away is much more abundant. Likely a read error: the CDR3 ends without its conserved phenylalanine or tryptophan. Blood RNA was derived from unsorted whole blood, and germline DNA was extracted too. Overall study results and limits: Relative to tumor region pairs, the tumor-adjacent and tumor-blood pairs showed overlap that was lower.

The input was about 500 ng total RNA; TCR beta cDNA was made from it with a constant-region primer. Slightly modified ARM-PCR, run as three nested multiplex PCR rounds, produced the TCR beta libraries. A C-beta reverse primer was combined with TRBV1-TRBV30 forward primers in the first two PCR rounds, and each round had around 11 cycles. TCRdb re-called the multiplex PCR reads with MiXCR, one entry per CDR3 protein. The repertoire holds some 180,000 distinct CDR3 sequences, with approximately 60% as singletons. Sequenced sample: peripheral blood. The chain joins TRBV11-3 to TRBJ1-5; TRBD1 might be the D (5 bases). The receptor was isolated from a man aged 40-49 years with primary liver carcinoma and hepatitis B virus infection. DNA for the CDR3: TGTGCCAGCAGCTTAGAACGACAGATCTCTCCTTACAGTGGCAATAATCAGCCCCAGCATGTT. The encoded protein is CASSLERQISPYSGNNQPQHV.